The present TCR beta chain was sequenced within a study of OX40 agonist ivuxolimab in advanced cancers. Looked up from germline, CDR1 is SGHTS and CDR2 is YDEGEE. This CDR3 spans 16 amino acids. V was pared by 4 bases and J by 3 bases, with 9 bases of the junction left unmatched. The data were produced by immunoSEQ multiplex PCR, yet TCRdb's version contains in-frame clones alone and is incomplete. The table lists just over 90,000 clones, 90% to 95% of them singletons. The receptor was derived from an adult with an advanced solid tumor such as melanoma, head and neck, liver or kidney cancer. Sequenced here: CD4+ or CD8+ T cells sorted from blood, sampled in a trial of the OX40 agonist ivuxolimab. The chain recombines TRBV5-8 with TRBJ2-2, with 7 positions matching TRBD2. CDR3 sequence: CASSPVTSIDTGELFF. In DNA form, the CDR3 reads TGTGCCAGCAGCCCTGTGACTAGCATAGACACCGGGGAGCTGTTTTTT.